A selection of T cell receptor beta chains follows, all from one sample in a study of T cell responses to AZD1222 COVID-19 vaccine. TCRdb's table, derived via immunoSEQ multiplex PCR, lists solely in-frame clones and lacks some. The table has around 170,000 clones, approximately 86% seen once. Sequences were derived from peripheral blood, sampled 28 days after the second AZD1222 dose. These receptor sequences come from an adult who received the AZD1222 COVID-19 vaccine. Each CDR3 is given with its conserved first and last residue. The order of the fields is clone size, J gene, D gene, V gene, CDR3 DNA, CDR3 protein. The D gene is left open where the match is weak. Clone size is not always given. Where it is, it says once, few, many or a class for expanded clones.

clone size: NA
J gene: TRBJ1-2
D gene: TRBD1
V gene: TRBV5-1
CDR3 DNA: TGCGCCAGCAGCTTGGGACAGGGAAAAAGTCTTGGCTACACCTTC
CDR3 protein: CASSLGQGKSLGYTF

clone size: NA
J gene: TRBJ1-5
D gene: TRBD1
V gene: TRBV7-2
CDR3 DNA: TGTGCCAGCAGCTCAGACAGGGGTAGGGGTCAGCCCCAGCATTTT
CDR3 protein: CASSSDRGRGQPQHF

clone size: NA
J gene: TRBJ1-6
D gene: NA
V gene: TRBV30
CDR3 DNA: TGTGCCTGGAGCGTGGACAATAATTCACCCCTCCACTTT
CDR3 protein: CAWSVDNNSPLHF

clone size: NA
J gene: TRBJ1-2
D gene: NA
V gene: TRBV29-1
CDR3 DNA: TGCAGCGTTAGGGATTCGGGCTACACCTTC
CDR3 protein: CSVRDSGYTF

clone size: NA
J gene: TRBJ2-7
D gene: NA
V gene: TRBV19
CDR3 DNA: TGTGCCAGTGGAGTCACAGCTCTACGTGTGCAGTACTTC
CDR3 protein: CASGVTALRVQYF

clone size: NA
J gene: TRBJ1-6
D gene: NA
V gene: TRBV6-1
CDR3 DNA: TGTGCCAGCAGTGAAGCGCGGGCGGATTCAGCCTATAATTCACCCCTCCACTTT
CDR3 protein: CASSEARADSAYNSPLHF

clone size: NA
J gene: TRBJ2-7
D gene: NA
V gene: TRBV12-3/TRBV12-4
CDR3 DNA: TGTGCCAGCAGTCCATCCCATGTTTACGAGCAGTACTTC
CDR3 protein: CASSPSHVYEQYF

clone size: NA
J gene: TRBJ1-1
D gene: NA
V gene: TRBV5-4
CDR3 DNA: TGTGCCAGCAGCTTGGCACTGGGGAACACTGAAGCTTTCTTT
CDR3 protein: CASSLALGNTEAFF

clone size: NA
J gene: TRBJ1-4
D gene: NA
V gene: TRBV30
CDR3 DNA: TGTGCCTGGAGTGTAAAGGGCGGAGTGAACGAAAAACTGTTTTTT
CDR3 protein: CAWSVKGGVNEKLFF

clone size: NA
J gene: TRBJ2-7
D gene: NA
V gene: TRBV12-3/TRBV12-4
CDR3 DNA: TGTGCCAGCAGCCCCGTGCGTATTGGGGAGCAGTACTTC
CDR3 protein: CASSPVRIGEQYF

clone size: NA
J gene: TRBJ1-3
D gene: NA
V gene: TRBV19
CDR3 DNA: TGTGCCAGTAGTATGGTTATGGGATCTGGAAACACCATATATTTT
CDR3 protein: CASSMVMGSGNTIYF

clone size: NA
J gene: TRBJ1-1
D gene: NA
V gene: TRBV5-1
CDR3 DNA: TGCGCCAGCATGCCGGGACACACCACGAACACTGAAGCTTTCTTT
CDR3 protein: CASMPGHTTNTEAFF

clone size: NA
J gene: TRBJ1-1
D gene: TRBD1
V gene: TRBV29-1
CDR3 DNA: TGCAGCGGATGGGACAGGGGCACTGAAGCTTTCTTT
CDR3 protein: CSGWDRGTEAFF

clone size: NA
J gene: TRBJ1-1
D gene: TRBD1
V gene: TRBV19
CDR3 DNA: TGTGCCAGTAGTATACCGGGCAGGGGGCACACTGAAGCTTTCTTT
CDR3 protein: CASSIPGRGHTEAFF

clone size: NA
J gene: TRBJ1-5
D gene: NA
V gene: TRBV7-9
CDR3 DNA: TGTGCCAGCAGCTTAGAGGGGGGAGGGCCCCAGCATTTT
CDR3 protein: CASSLEGGGPQHF

clone size: NA
J gene: TRBJ1-6
D gene: NA
V gene: TRBV5-1
CDR3 DNA: TGCGCCAGCAGCTTGGGACTTAGTGAGGGGTCACCCCTCCACTTT
CDR3 protein: CASSLGLSEGSPLHF

clone size: NA
J gene: TRBJ2-3
D gene: TRBD1
V gene: TRBV7-3
CDR3 DNA: TGTGCCAGCAGCTTGGCGGGACAGGGGGCGGCGTATTTT
CDR3 protein: CASSLAGQGAAYF

clone size: NA
J gene: TRBJ2-3
D gene: NA
V gene: TRBV11-3
CDR3 DNA: TGTGCCAGCAGCCCCTTCGCCGCTTCAGATACGCAGTATTTT
CDR3 protein: CASSPFAASDTQYF

clone size: NA
J gene: TRBJ1-6
D gene: NA
V gene: TRBV5-6
CDR3 DNA: TGTGCCAGCAGGAGGACAAGCTCCTATAATTCACCCCTCCACTTT
CDR3 protein: CASRRTSSYNSPLHF

clone size: once
J gene: TRBJ1-1
D gene: TRBD1
V gene: TRBV19
CDR3 DNA: TGTGCCAGTAGTATCGACAGGGTGAACACTGAAGCTTTCTTT
CDR3 protein: CASSIDRVNTEAFF

clone size: NA
J gene: TRBJ1-3
D gene: NA
V gene: TRBV6-5
CDR3 DNA: TGTGCCAGCAGTTACGGGGGAGGGTTCTCTGGAAACACCATATATTTT
CDR3 protein: CASSYGGGFSGNTIYF

clone size: NA
J gene: TRBJ2-1
D gene: TRBD2
V gene: TRBV5-1
CDR3 DNA: TGCGCCAGCAGCTATTCCGGGACTAGCGGGGGGAATGAGCAGTTCTTC
CDR3 protein: CASSYSGTSGGNEQFF

clone size: NA
J gene: TRBJ2-7
D gene: NA
V gene: TRBV6-1
CDR3 DNA: TGTGCCAGCAGTGAACCGACGGAGCAGTACTTC
CDR3 protein: CASSEPTEQYF